This T cell receptor beta chain was sequenced in a study of T-cell reconstitution after alpha-beta-depleted transplantation in children. Germline V gives CDR1 SGHAT, CDR2 FQDESV (reference sequence). V was trimmed by 5 bases and J by 1 base, leaving 15 bases between them. The CDR3 spans 16 residues. This clonotype was recorded at least ten times. Preparation of the TCRbeta library was carried out with unique molecular identifiers. MiXCR, run by TCRdb on the PCR reads, gives a single entry per CDR3 protein. This sample has 150,000 to 200,000 distinct CDR3 sequences, with less than 8% found just once. The source of this sequence is a human donor who donated a stem cell graft to a child with Wiskott-Aldrich syndrome. The sequencing here drew on PBMCs from the stem cell graft donor, taken from the stem cell graft. V usage is TRBV11-1 and J usage is TRBJ2-1; a weak D match, TRBD1 (5 bases). CDR3 DNA sequence: TGTGCCAGCAGCCCCCGTGACAGAGCATCCTACAATGAGCAGTTCTTC. It translates to CASSPRDRASYNEQFF. Filled out from reference TRBV11-1 and TRBJ2-1, the complete variable domain reads EAEVAQSPRYKITEKSQAVAFWCDPISGHATLYWYRQILGQGPELLVQFQDESVVDDSQLPKDRFSAERLKGVDSTLKIQPAELGDSAMYLCASSPRDRASYNEQFFGPGTRLTVL.